This TCR beta chain was sequenced in a study of graft-versus-host responses after intestinal transplantation. Study-wide results and caveats: Researchers found GvH clones in recipient marrow, and some showed up first in ileum or blood.

Profiled with immunoSEQ multiplex PCR; TCRdb holds only in-frame clones, not every one. The table records about 38,000 clones, around 83% of them present only once. Of note for this clone: The antigen remains undetermined.

The CDR3 runs to 15 residues. From germline, CDR1 is MGHRA and CDR2 YSYEKL. The ends were cut back, 5 bases at V and 8 bases at J, with 19 bases in the middle. Sample: PBMCs, taken about 1,000 days after transplant. The chain combines TRBV4-1 with TRBJ2-1; possibly TRBD2 for D (6 bases). The source is a human patient who received an intestinal transplant, so some T cells may come from the graft donor. This CDR3 reads CASSEPGGLDYEQFF. The CDR3 DNA is TGCGCCAGCAGCGAGCCTGGGGGACTCGACTATGAGCAGTTCTTC.